The table lists the clone carrying this T cell receptor (beta chain) with a count of one. These data are taken from a study of shared clonotypes between healthy human individuals. Deep level was the assay's run setting. Each cell subset's genomic DNA was divided evenly among several immunoSEQ plates. This table comes from immunoSEQ multiplex PCR, and its TCRdb copy is limited to in-frame clones, with some not included. Of about 460,000 clones in the sample, approximately 77% were seen once. V gave up 4 bases and J gave up 6 bases; unmatched junction bases: 7. The CDR3 sequence is 14 residues long. CDR1 SGHNT and CDR2 YYREEE come from the germline V gene (reference sequence). Extraction of genomic DNA in unsorted samples used about 90 million PBMCs.

Material for sequencing was PBMCs. The V call is TRBV5-4, the J call TRBJ2-7; 10 positions match TRBD1. The TCR originated in a middle-aged woman in good health. Some clones in this sample may be carry-over from other donors' samples. The CDR3 spells CASSTGTGASEQYF. For the CDR3, the DNA is TGTGCCAGCAGCACCGGGACAGGGGCGAGCGAGCAGTACTTC.